Only a few counts were recorded for the clone carrying this T cell receptor (beta chain). A 5'RACE reaction primed in the constant segment made cDNA libraries of TCR alpha and TCR beta, and these carried sample barcodes and UMIs. Each CDR3 protein is one row after TCRdb ran MiXCR on the 5' RACE reads. Among 550,000 to 700,000 distinct CDR3 sequences listed, 15% to 20% were seen once. The source of the sample is a study of T-cell memory formation after mild COVID-19. Across the study: Largely, the TCR clusters proved donor specific.

The source material was PBMCs or a T cell subset sorted from them (not recorded which). This sequence originates from an adult woman who had mild COVID-19 (a few samples of this study predate the infection). Cell type and time point are not known.

The chain's CDR3 is CSARDRATTHGAATNEKLFF. The CDR3 DNA follows: TGCAGTGCTAGAGATCGAGCAACCACGCATGGGGCAGCAACTAATGAAAAACTGTTTTTT. The rearrangement uses TRBV20-1 and TRBJ1-4, with a weak D call TRBD1 (5 bases). Germline CDR1 reads DFQATT; CDR2 reads SNEGSKA (reference sequence). This CDR3 has 20 residues. Trimming removed 0 bases at V and 0 bases at J, with 23 bases between.